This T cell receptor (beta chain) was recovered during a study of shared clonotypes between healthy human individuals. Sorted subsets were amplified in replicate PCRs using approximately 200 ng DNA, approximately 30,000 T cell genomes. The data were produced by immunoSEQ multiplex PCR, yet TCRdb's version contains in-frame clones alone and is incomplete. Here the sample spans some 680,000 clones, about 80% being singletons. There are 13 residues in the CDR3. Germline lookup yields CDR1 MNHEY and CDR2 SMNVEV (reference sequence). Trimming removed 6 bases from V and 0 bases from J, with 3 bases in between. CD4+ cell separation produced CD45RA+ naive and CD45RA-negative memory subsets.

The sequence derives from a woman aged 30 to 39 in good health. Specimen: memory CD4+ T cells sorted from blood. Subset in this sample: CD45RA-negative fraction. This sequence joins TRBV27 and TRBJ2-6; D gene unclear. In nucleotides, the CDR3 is TGTGCCAGCAGAATCTCTGGGGCCAACGTCCTGACTTTC. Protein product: CASRISGANVLTF.